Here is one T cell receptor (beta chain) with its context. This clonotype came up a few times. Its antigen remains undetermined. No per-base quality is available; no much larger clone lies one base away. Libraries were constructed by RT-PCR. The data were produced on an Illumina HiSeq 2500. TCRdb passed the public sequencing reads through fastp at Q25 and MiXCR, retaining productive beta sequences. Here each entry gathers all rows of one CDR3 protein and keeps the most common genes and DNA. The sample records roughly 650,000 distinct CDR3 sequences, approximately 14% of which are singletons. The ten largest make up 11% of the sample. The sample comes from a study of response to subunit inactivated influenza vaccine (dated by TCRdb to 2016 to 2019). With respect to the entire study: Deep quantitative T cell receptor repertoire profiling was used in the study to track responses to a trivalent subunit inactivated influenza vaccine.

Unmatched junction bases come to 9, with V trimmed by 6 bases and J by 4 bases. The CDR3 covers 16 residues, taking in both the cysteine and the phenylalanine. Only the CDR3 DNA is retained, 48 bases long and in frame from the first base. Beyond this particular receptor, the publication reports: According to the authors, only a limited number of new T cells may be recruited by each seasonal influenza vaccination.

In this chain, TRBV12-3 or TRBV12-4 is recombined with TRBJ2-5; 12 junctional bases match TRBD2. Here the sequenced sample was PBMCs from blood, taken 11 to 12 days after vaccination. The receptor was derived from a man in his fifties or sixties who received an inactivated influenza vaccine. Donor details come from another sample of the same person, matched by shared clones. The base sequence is TGTGCCAGCAGCCCCGCTAGCGGGGGGGCCCGAGAGACCCAGTACTTC. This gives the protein CASSPASGGARETQYF.